This T cell receptor beta chain was obtained from a study of blood T cell repertoires in COVID-19. Study in general: Samples representing acute and convalescent COVID-19 were sourced from the United States, Italy and Spain. PBMCs, B-cell-depleted T cells, or T cells were the source of the cDNA or gDNA that made up the material.

The CDR3 extends over 15 amino acids. Germline loops: CDR1 SGHRS, CDR2 YFSETQ. Trimming shortened V by 4 bases and J by 1 base, and 12 bases separated the two germline ends. In the authors' workflow: From reference gene primer amplification, estimates of nucleated cell counts were derived. TCRdb's copy holds only in-frame clones and misses some; the assay was immunoSEQ multiplex PCR. For V, J and clone size, that table is used; D and trimming come from the DNA. The repertoire includes approximately 230,000 clones, around 86% of them detected once, and 2.2% sits in the top ten. V and J are TRBV5-1 and TRBJ2-1; D not certain. Source material: peripheral blood. The receptor comes from a man aged 25 to 45 who had recovered from COVID-19. The CDR3 reads CASSPWAESYNEQFF. The CDR3 DNA is TGCGCCAGCAGCCCCTGGGCCGAGTCCTACAATGAGCAGTTCTTC.